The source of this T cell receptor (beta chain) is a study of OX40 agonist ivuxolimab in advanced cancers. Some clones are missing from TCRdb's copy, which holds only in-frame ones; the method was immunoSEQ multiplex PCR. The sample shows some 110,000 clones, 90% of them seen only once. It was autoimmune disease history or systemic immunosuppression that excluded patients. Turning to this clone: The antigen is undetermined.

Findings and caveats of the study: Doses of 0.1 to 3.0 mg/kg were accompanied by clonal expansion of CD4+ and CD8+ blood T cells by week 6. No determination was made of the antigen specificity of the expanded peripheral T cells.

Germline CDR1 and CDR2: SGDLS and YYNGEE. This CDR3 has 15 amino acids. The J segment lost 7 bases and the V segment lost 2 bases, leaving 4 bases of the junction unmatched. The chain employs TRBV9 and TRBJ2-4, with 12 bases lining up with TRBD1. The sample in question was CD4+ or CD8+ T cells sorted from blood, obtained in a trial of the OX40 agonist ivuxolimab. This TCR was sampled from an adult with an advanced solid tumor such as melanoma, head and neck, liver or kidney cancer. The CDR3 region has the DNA TGTGCCAGCAGCGTCTCCGGGACAGGGGGCAACATTCAGTACTTC. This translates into CASSVSGTGGNIQYF.